This is a list of T cell receptor beta chains from one sample in a study of Ad26.COV2.S vaccination and SARS-CoV-2 variants. The method was immunoSEQ multiplex PCR; TCRdb's version includes in-frame clones alone and lacks a portion of them. Of some 320,000 clones in the sample, 85% to 90% are singletons; the top ten hold 1.5% to 2.5%. The sample consisted of peripheral blood, taken in a trial of Ad26.COV2.S vaccine versus placebo. These receptors all come from a person aged 18 to 59 who received the Ad26.COV2.S COVID-19 vaccine or a placebo. Both conserved end residues are trimmed from each CDR3. The D gene is left open where the match is weak.

j_call	d_call	v_call	cdr3_aa
TRBJ2-5	NA	TRBV2	ASSGLGGETQY
TRBJ2-7	TRBD1	TRBV15	ATSRDLSDRGQGEQY
TRBJ2-6	NA	TRBV30	AWNTRGSGANVLT
TRBJ2-5	NA	TRBV30	AWSVRRQETQY
TRBJ1-6	NA	TRBV5-4	ASTQTGAYNSPLH
TRBJ1-2	TRBD1	TRBV9	ASSVAGGGYT
TRBJ1-2	TRBD1	TRBV7-2	ASSFTDRSTSVWGYT
TRBJ1-6	NA	TRBV5-1	ASSLDGFNSPLH
TRBJ2-3	NA	TRBV3-1/TRBV3-2	ASSQEVWGRTDTQY
TRBJ1-5	NA	TRBV4-3	ASSQEYQQGNQPQH
TRBJ2-5	TRBD1	TRBV7-2	ASSLPTGREETQY
TRBJ2-4	NA	TRBV5-4	ASSHGEGNIQY
TRBJ2-7	NA	TRBV5-6	ASSLASTWGRGEQY
TRBJ1-3	NA	TRBV7-9	ASSTSTSGHSGNTIY
TRBJ2-6	TRBD1	TRBV19	ASSIPAGTGYSGANVLT
TRBJ1-2	TRBD1	TRBV7-6	ASSRTGGAASAGIYGYT
TRBJ2-5	NA	TRBV30	AWSVGRVAETQY
TRBJ2-1	NA	TRBV6-2/TRBV6-3	ASSPGSSYNEQF
TRBJ2-1	NA	TRBV3-1/TRBV3-2	ATKSAGREQF
TRBJ2-1	NA	TRBV5-4	ASSLGASQFNEQF
TRBJ2-3	TRBD1	TRBV2	ALTTGLGTDTQY
TRBJ1-2	NA	TRBV2	ASRDPNYGYT
TRBJ1-5	NA	TRBV9	ASSGGGAGNQPQH
TRBJ2-1	TRBD2	TRBV29-1	SVDGLAGVSYNEQF
TRBJ1-4	NA	TRBV18	ASSATGTLNEKLF
TRBJ2-7	TRBD2	TRBV6-4	ASRLSSGGPYEQY
TRBJ2-7	TRBD2	TRBV5-1	ASSTGTSGAYEQY
TRBJ1-2	TRBD1	TRBV5-4	ASSPQGNYGYT
TRBJ1-4	TRBD1	TRBV5-5	ASSIGQGGMIEKLF
TRBJ2-7	NA	TRBV2	ASRDFSYEQY
TRBJ2-7	NA	TRBV7-2	ASSLRQTYEQY
TRBJ1-4	TRBD1	TRBV3-1/TRBV3-2	ASSPSPGQGQQGLF
TRBJ2-3	NA	TRBV5-8	ASSSWGSATDTQY
TRBJ1-4	NA	TRBV19	ASMIGAPGEKLF
TRBJ2-5	TRBD2	TRBV5-4	ASSLWTGRETQY
TRBJ1-5	NA	TRBV4-1	ASSQYPAGANQPQH